This T cell receptor beta chain emerged from a study of vaccination and CD4 T cells after COVID-19. Study context: Following dose two, a median approximately 75 days (range 14 to 241) passed before post-vaccine samples were taken. Control cultures, each given a CEFX pool, an HIV-1 Nef pool, or no peptide, were included.

The Oncomine TCR Beta short-read assay generated sequence data from the DNA of cultured CD4+ T cells. Genomic DNA was extracted from cultured CD4+ T cells. TCRdb independently ran MiXCR on the PCR reads; one entry per CDR3 protein. The table shows about 20,000 distinct CDR3 sequences, with around 48% occurring only once. Treatment: approximately nine-day PBMC culture with coronavirus spike peptide pools or control peptides (ViraFEST assay). There are a few counts of this clonotype. As yet, its antigen is unknown. This material consisted of CD4+ T cells from blood, cultured in vitro, taken after SARS-CoV-2 vaccination. The TCR was taken from a human donor who had recovered from COVID-19.

Written as DNA, the CDR3 is TGTGCCAGCAGCTTCGACAGGGGGGCCCAGCATTTT. Amino acid sequence: CASSFDRGAQHF. The V call is TRBV7-2, the J call TRBJ1-5; 9 bases fit TRBD1. With V trimmed by 3 bases and J by 11 bases, 2 bases remained unmatched. CDR1 is SGHTA, CDR2 FQGNSA, per germline. The CDR3 runs to 12 residues.